These 23 T cell receptor beta chains came from one sample sequenced in a study of identical twins' blood T cells. Each CDR3 protein gets one entry after TCRdb re-called the 5' RACE reads with MiXCR. The sample has roughly 340,000 distinct CDR3 sequences, roughly 27% seen once; the top ten hold about 6%. Sequenced input: PBMCs. The receptors derive from a woman aged 18 to 50 in good health.

The chain employs TRBV28 and TRBJ2-7; tentatively, D is TRBD2 (5 bases). The germline V and J ends were trimmed by 7 bases and 5 bases, with 18 bases remaining between them. Germline V gene data show CDR1 as MDHEN and CDR2 as SYDVKM. This CDR3 spans 14 amino acids. This chain's CDR3 is CASTKRTGYDEQYF. DNA for the CDR3: TGTGCCAGCACCAAGCGGACGGGATACGACGAGCAGTACTTC.

This clonotype was detected only a few times. The chain employs TRBV5-1 and TRBJ2-3; 10 nucleotides agree with TRBD2. Unmatched junction bases numbered 5, after V lost 1 base and J lost 0 bases. Looked up from germline, CDR1 is SGHRS and CDR2 is YFSETQ. The CDR3 loop spans 17 amino acids. The CDR3 loop is CASSLLASGGSTDTQYF. The CDR3 DNA follows: TGCGCCAGCAGCTTGCTGGCTAGCGGGGGCAGCACAGATACGCAGTATTTT.

This clonotype was counted at least ten times. V gene TRBV7-2 combines with J gene TRBJ2-1; 7 bases match TRBD2. CDR1 is SGHTA and CDR2 is FQGNSA in the germline V gene. The CDR3 totals 15 residues. V lost 4 bases, J lost 0 bases, and 3 bases stayed unmatched. As DNA, the CDR3 is TGTGCCAGCAGCTCTAGCGGTATCTCCTACAATGAGCAGTTCTTC. Translation: CASSSSGISYNEQFF.

In its sample, this clonotype was seen a few times. CDR3 DNA sequence: TGTGCCAGTAGTTCACCAGCCTCCCGGGGGAATCAGCCCCAGCATTTT. This translates into CASSSPASRGNQPQHF. The J gene is TRBJ1-5, the V gene TRBV19, with D maybe TRBD1 (5 bases). The CDR3 length is 16 residues. Germline CDR1 LNHDA, CDR2 SQIVND (reference sequence). V was clipped by 5 bases and J by 4 bases, with 18 bases between them.

This clonotype occurred a few times. The chain is built from TRBV2 and TRBJ1-2, with 9 nucleotides matching TRBD1. CDR1 and CDR2 (germline): SNHLY, FYNNEI. The CDR3 runs to 12 residues. The V segment lost 7 bases and the J segment 7 bases; nucleotides outside the gene matches: 4. DNA for the CDR3: TGTGCCAGCACCCTACAGGGGGCTGGCTACACCTTC. It encodes CASTLQGAGYTF.

The chain has TRBV7-9 and TRBJ1-4; 7 bases align to TRBD1. The CDR3 is made up of 14 amino acids. Germline V gene sequence: CDR1 SEHNR, CDR2 FQNEAQ (reference sequence). The junction had 8 bases not matched to a gene; V was cut back by 5 bases and J by 8 bases. The CDR3 spells CASSAGTEGEKLFF. Written as DNA, the CDR3 is TGTGCCAGCAGCGCCGGGACAGAGGGAGAAAAACTGTTTTTT.

The V and J genes are TRBV19 and TRBJ1-1; D is perhaps TRBD1 (5 bases). This CDR3 comprises 11 residues. The germline V gene encodes CDR1 LNHDA and CDR2 SQIVND (reference sequence). V gave up 9 bases and J gave up 5 bases, with 10 bases separating them. The CDR3 DNA reads TGTGCCAGCAAAGCAGGGACTGAAGCTTTCTTT. Translating it yields CASKAGTEAFF.

This clonotype was seen a handful of times. The V call is TRBV10-3, the J call TRBJ2-7; 8 bases line up with TRBD2. J was trimmed by 0 bases and V by 4 bases; bases with no gene match: 2. The CDR3 covers 14 residues. Germline V gives CDR1 ENHRY, CDR2 SYGVKD. CDR3 in DNA: TGTGCCATCAGTGTCGGGACTAGCTCCTACGAGCAGTACTTC. It encodes CAISVGTSSYEQYF.

The chain uses TRBV7-6 and TRBJ2-1; D is uncertain. The germline V gene encodes CDR1 SGHVS and CDR2 FNYEAQ. Trimming cost V 2 bases and J 5 bases, with 7 bases left between them. The CDR3 spans 13 residues. CDR3 DNA sequence: TGTGCCAGCAGCTTAACTCTCAACAATGAGCAGTTCTTC. Protein sequence: CASSLTLNNEQFF.

This clonotype was counted only a few times. V gene TRBV5-1 combines with J gene TRBJ1-2; D is unresolved. Germline V gene data show CDR1 as SGHRS and CDR2 as YFSETQ. CDR3 size: 12 residues. The V end lost 0 bases, the J end lost 6 bases, and 6 bases lay between the germline ends. The DNA for the CDR3 is TGCGCCAGCAGCTTGGGGCAAAATGGCTACACCTTC. This sequence encodes CASSLGQNGYTF.

The V gene is TRBV30, the J gene TRBJ1-2; D possibly corresponds to TRBD1 (6 bases). V gave up 3 bases and J gave up 2 bases, with 10 bases separating them. This CDR3 comprises 13 residues. CDR1 is GTSNPN, CDR2 SVGIG, per germline (reference sequence). The CDR3 coding sequence is TGTGCCTGGAGGGGAGGGGGGAACTATGGCTACACCTTC. Translated: CAWRGGGNYGYTF.

V gene TRBV29-1 combines with J gene TRBJ2-1, with D possibly being TRBD2 (5 bases). The CDR3 is 15 residues long. Germline CDR1 and CDR2: SQVTM and ANQGSEA. The V gene lost 6 bases and the J gene lost 2 bases, with 17 bases spanning the gap. The CDR3 DNA follows: TGCAGCGTAGTTGGACTCCAAAGCCCCTACAATGAGCAGTTCTTC. The encoded protein is CSVVGLQSPYNEQFF.

This clonotype has a single count. The chain recombines TRBV4-2 with TRBJ2-2; tentative D call: TRBD2 (6 bases). Trimming took off 8 bases at V and 5 bases at J, with 12 bases between the two ends. Germline V gives CDR1 LGHNA, CDR2 YNFKEQ. The CDR3 has 13 residues. The CDR3 sequence is CASGPGLTGELFF. CDR3 DNA sequence: TGTGCCAGCGGCCCGGGACTTACCGGGGAGCTGTTTTTT.

Of note for this clonotype: A much bigger clone sits one base away, suggesting this may be a read error. The V gene is TRBV10-3, the J gene TRBJ2-7; D is perhaps TRBD1 (6 bases). The CDR3 is 12 amino acids. CDR1 is ENHRY and CDR2 is SYGVKD in the germline V gene. The DNA of the CDR3 is TGTGCCATCAGTAAGACAGGTACCGAGCAGCACTTC. It yields the protein CAISKTGTEQHF.

The rearrangement joins TRBV5-5 to TRBJ1-3; D uncertain. Between the trimmed V and J ends, which lost 0 bases and 3 bases, there was a span of 10 bases. Germline values: CDR1 SGHKS, CDR2 YYEKEE (reference sequence). CDR3 length: 15 amino acids. The CDR3 loop is CASSLEGFVGNTIYF. The CDR3 nucleotides are TGTGCCAGCAGCTTGGAGGGTTTTGTTGGAAACACCATATATTTT.

The chain has TRBV11-2 and TRBJ2-1; D gene ambiguous. V dropped 0 bases and J dropped 10 bases, with 10 bases sitting between them. CDR3 length: 13 residues. Germline V CDR1 and CDR2: SGHAT, FQNNGV. CDR3 sequence (DNA): TGTGCCAGCAGCTTAGAACACAAATTAGAGCAGTTCTTC. Translated: CASSLEHKLEQFF.

The chain links TRBV7-9 to TRBJ2-3, with 7 bases matching TRBD2. The V gene end was trimmed by 0 bases and the J gene end by 2 bases; junction bases not matched to a gene: 5. The CDR3 covers 16 residues. The germline gives CDR1 SEHNR, CDR2 FQNEAQ (reference sequence). The DNA of the CDR3 is TGTGCCAGCAGCTTAGCGATACGGGGGGACACAGATACGCAGTATTTT. Amino acids: CASSLAIRGDTDTQYF.

This clonotype was seen only a few times. This chain links TRBV15 with TRBJ2-2; a weak D match, TRBD1 (6 bases). Trimming stripped 1 base from V and 0 bases from J, with 9 bases between. Germline-derived CDR1 and CDR2 are LNHNV and YYDKDF (reference sequence). The CDR3 consists of 16 residues. The CDR3 nucleotides are TGTGCCACCAGCAGAGCCGGGACAACGAACACCGGGGAGCTGTTTTTT. This encodes CATSRAGTTNTGELFF.

The CDR3 nucleotides read TGCGCCAGCAGCTTCCGGAACCCCTACGAGCAGTACTTC. Its protein product is CASSFRNPYEQYF. The chain is built from TRBV5-1 and TRBJ2-7; no clear D gene. Germline assignment: CDR1 SGHRS and CDR2 YFSETQ. V dropped 2 bases and J dropped 2 bases, with 8 bases sitting between them. This CDR3 is built from 13 residues.

This clonotype was detected many times. J is TRBJ2-2 and V is TRBV20-1; tentative D call: TRBD1 (6 bases). In germline, CDR1 is DFQATT, CDR2 SNEGSKA (reference sequence). There are 13 residues in the CDR3. V was pared by 2 bases and J by 5 bases, with 9 bases between. The CDR3 is CSARSTGTGELFF. The CDR3 DNA is TGCAGTGCTAGATCGACAGGAACCGGGGAGCTGTTTTTT.

This chain connects TRBV20-1 to TRBJ2-2; D remains unclear. V shed 0 bases and J shed 2 bases, with 7 bases lying between them. Germline assignment: CDR1 DFQATT and CDR2 SNEGSKA (reference sequence). The CDR3 runs 14 residues. DNA for the CDR3: TGCAGTGCTAGAGACCTAGGAAACACCGGGGAGCTGTTTTTT. Translation: CSARDLGNTGELFF.

The chain has TRBV10-3 and TRBJ1-1, with D unresolved. V gave up 6 bases and J gave up 3 bases, with 14 bases separating them. This CDR3 has 14 residues. Per the germline V gene, CDR1 is ENHRY and CDR2 is SYGVKD. Written as DNA, the CDR3 is TGTGCCATCAGGGTTAGACAAGGAGACACTGAAGCTTTCTTT. The encoded protein is CAIRVRQGDTEAFF.

This sequence joins TRBV7-9 and TRBJ2-2; 7 nucleotides match TRBD1. Trimming took 6 bases from V and 5 from J; bases not matched to a gene: 9. The CDR3 length is 15 residues. Germline V gene lookup returns CDR1 SEHNR and CDR2 FQNEAQ (reference sequence). CDR3 nucleotides: TGTGCCAGCAGTATGAGAGGGGGCCTAACCGGGGAGCTGTTTTTT. Translation gives CASSMRGGLTGELFF.